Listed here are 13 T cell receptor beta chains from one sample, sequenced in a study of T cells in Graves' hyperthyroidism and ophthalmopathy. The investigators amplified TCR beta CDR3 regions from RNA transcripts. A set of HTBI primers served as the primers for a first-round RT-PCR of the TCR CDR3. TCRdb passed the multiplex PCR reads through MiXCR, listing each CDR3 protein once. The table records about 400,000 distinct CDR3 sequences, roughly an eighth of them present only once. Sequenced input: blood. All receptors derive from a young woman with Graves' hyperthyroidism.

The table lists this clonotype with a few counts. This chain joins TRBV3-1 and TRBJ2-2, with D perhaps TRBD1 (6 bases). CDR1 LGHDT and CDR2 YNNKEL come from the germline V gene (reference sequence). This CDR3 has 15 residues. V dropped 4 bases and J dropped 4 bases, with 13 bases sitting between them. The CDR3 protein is CASSPVLRGTGELFF. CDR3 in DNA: TGTGCCAGCAGCCCTGTGCTCAGGGGCACCGGGGAGCTGTTTTTT.

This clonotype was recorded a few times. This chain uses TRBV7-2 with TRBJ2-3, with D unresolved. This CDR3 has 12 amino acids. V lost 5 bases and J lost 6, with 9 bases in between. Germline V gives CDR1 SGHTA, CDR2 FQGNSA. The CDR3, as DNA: TGTGCCAGCAGCCGGGTTTCGGATACGCAGTATTTT. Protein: CASSRVSDTQYF.

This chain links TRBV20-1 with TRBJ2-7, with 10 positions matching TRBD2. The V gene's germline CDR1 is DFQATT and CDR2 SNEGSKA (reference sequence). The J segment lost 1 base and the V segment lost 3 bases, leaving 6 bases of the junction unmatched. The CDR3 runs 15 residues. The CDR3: CSARGLGLASYEQYF. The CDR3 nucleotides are TGCAGTGCTAGGGGGTTGGGACTAGCGTCCTACGAGCAGTACTTC.

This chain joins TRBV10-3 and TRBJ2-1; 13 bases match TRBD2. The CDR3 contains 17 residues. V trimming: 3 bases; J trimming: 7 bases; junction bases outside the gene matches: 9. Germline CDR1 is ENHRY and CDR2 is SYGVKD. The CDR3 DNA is TGTGCCATCAGTGACCCCGAGAGACTAGCGGGAGGTAATGAGCAGTTCTTC. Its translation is CAISDPERLAGGNEQFF.

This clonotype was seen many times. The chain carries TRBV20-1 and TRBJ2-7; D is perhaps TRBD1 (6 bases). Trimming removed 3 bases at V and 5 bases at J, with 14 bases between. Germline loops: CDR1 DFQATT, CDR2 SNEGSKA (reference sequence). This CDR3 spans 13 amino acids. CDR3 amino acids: CSARRGRTHEQYF. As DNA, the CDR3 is TGCAGTGCTAGGAGGGGGAGAACCCACGAGCAGTACTTC.

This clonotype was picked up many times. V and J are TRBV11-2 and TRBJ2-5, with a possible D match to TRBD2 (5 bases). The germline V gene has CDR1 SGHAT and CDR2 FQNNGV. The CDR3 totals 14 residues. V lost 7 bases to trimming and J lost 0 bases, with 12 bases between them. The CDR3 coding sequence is TGTGCCAGCACCTATGAAGCGGACCAAGAGACCCAGTACTTC. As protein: CASTYEADQETQYF.

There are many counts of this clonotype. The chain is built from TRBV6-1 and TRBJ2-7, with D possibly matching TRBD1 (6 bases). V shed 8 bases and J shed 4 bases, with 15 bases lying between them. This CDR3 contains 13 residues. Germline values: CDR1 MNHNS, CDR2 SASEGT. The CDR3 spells CASRQATRYEQYF. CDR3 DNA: TGTGCCAGCCGACAGGCGACGAGGTACGAGCAGTACTTC.

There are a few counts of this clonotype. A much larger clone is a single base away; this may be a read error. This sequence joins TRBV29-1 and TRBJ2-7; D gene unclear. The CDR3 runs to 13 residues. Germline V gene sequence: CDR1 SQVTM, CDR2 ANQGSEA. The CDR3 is CGVDVGSSYEQYF. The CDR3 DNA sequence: TGCGGCGTGGACGTGGGAAGCTCCTACGAGCAGTACTTC.

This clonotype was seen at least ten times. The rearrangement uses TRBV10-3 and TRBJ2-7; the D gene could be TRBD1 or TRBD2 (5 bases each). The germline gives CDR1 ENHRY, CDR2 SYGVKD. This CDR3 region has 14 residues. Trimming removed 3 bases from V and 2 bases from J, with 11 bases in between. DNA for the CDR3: TGTGCCATCAGTGAAGGGACGCGAACCTACGAGCAGTACTTC. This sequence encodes CAISEGTRTYEQYF.

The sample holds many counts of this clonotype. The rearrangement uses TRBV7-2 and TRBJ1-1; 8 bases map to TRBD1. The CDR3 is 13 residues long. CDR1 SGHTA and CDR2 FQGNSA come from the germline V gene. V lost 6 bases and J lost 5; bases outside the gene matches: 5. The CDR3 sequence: CASSSRGRTEAFF. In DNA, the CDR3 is TGTGCCAGCAGTTCCAGGGGGCGTACTGAAGCTTTCTTT.

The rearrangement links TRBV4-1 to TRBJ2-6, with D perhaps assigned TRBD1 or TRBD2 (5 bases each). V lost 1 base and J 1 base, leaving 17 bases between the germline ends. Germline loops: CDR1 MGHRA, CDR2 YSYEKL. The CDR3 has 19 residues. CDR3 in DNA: TGCGCCAGCAGCCAAGTTCCCAGCGGACAAGTTTCTGGGGCCAACGTCCTGACTTTC. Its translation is CASSQVPSGQVSGANVLTF.

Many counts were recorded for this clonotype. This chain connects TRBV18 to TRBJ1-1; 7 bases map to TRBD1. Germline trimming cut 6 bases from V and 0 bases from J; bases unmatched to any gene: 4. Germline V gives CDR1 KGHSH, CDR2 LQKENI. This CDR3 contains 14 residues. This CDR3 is CASSGQSLNTEAFF. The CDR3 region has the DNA TGTGCCAGCTCGGGACAGAGTTTGAACACTGAAGCTTTCTTT.

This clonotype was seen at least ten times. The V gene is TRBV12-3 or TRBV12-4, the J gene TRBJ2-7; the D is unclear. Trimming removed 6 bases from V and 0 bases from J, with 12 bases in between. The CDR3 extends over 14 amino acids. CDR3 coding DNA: TGTGCCAGCAGCACCCCGGGCCACTCCTACGAGCAGTACTTC. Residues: CASSTPGHSYEQYF.